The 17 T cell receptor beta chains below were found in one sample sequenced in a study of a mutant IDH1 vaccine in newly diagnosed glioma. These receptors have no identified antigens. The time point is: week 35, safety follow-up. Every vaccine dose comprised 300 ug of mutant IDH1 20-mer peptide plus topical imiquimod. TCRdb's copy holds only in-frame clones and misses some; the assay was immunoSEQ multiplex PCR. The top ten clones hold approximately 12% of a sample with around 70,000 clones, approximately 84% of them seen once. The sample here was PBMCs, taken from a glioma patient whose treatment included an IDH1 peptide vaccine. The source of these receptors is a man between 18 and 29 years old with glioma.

CDR3 amino acids: CAISEDRGAYGYTF. In DNA, the CDR3 is TGTGCCATCAGTGAAGACAGGGGGGCCTATGGCTACACCTTC. This chain joins TRBV10-3 and TRBJ1-2, with 9 bases that match TRBD1. J was trimmed by 4 bases and V by 3 bases; bases with no gene match: 3. Per the germline V gene, CDR1 is ENHRY and CDR2 is SYGVKD. The CDR3 has 14 residues.

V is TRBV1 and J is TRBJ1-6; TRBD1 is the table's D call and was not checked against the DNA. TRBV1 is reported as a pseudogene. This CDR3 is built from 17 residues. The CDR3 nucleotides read TGCACCAGCAGCCGCAGAGACAGGATCTCCTATAATTCACCCCTCCACTTT. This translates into CTSSRRDRISYNSPLHF.

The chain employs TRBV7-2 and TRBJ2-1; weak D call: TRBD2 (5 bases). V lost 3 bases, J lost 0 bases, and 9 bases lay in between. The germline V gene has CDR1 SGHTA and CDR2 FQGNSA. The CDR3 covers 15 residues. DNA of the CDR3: TGTGCCAGCAGCTTTTCGGCGGGCTCCTACAATGAGCAGTTCTTC. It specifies CASSFSAGSYNEQFF. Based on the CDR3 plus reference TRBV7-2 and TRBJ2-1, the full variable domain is GAGVSQSPSNKVTEKGKDVELRCDPISGHTALYWYRQSLGQGLEFLIYFQGNSAPDKSGLPSDRFSAERTGGSVSTLTIQRTQQEDSAVYLCASSFSAGSYNEQFFGPGTRLTVL.

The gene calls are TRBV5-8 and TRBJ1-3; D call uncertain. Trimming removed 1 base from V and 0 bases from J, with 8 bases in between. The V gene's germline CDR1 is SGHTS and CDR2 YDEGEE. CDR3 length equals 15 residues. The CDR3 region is CASSLRGFSGNTIYF. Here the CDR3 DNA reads TGTGCCAGCAGCTTGCGAGGGTTCTCTGGAAACACCATATATTTT.

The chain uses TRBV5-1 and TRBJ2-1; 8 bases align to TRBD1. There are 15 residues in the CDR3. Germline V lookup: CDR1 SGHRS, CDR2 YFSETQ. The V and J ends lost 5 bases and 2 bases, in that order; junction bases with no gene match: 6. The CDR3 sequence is CASRPGTGAYNEQFF. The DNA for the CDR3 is TGCGCCAGCAGGCCCGGGACAGGAGCCTACAATGAGCAGTTCTTC. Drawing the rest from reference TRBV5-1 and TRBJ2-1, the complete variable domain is KAGVTQTPRYLIKTRGQQVTLSCSPISGHRSVSWYQQTPGQGLQFLFEYFSETQRNKGNFPGRFSGRQFSNSRSEMNVSTLELGDSALYLCASRPGTGAYNEQFFGPGTRLTVL.

The CDR3 DNA reads TGTGCCAGCAGCCTCGACAGGGGGAACACTGAAGCTTTCTTT. Its translation: CASSLDRGNTEAFF. The chain is built from TRBV5-4 and TRBJ1-1, with 8 bases identical to TRBD1. V shed 4 bases, J shed 1 base, and the junction held 3 bases outside the gene matches. There are 14 residues in the CDR3. Germline V gene lookup returns CDR1 SGHNT and CDR2 YYREEE (reference sequence). The entire variable domain, with the rest obtained from reference TRBV5-4 and TRBJ1-1, is as follows: ETGVTQSPTHLIKTRGQQVTLRCSSQSGHNTVSWYQQALGQGPQFIFQYYREEENGRGNFPPRFSGLQFPNYSSELNVNALELDDSALYLCASSLDRGNTEAFFGQGTRLTVV.

This CDR3 reads CASSLAGGEQYF. As DNA, the CDR3 is TGTGCCAGCAGCTTGGCGGGGGGCGAGCAGTACTTC. V gene TRBV5-6 combines with J gene TRBJ2-7; 7 positions agree with TRBD2. The CDR3 is made up of 12 amino acids. J gave up 6 bases and V 0 bases, and 0 bases lay outside the gene matches. Per germline, CDR1 SGHDT and CDR2 YYEEEE.

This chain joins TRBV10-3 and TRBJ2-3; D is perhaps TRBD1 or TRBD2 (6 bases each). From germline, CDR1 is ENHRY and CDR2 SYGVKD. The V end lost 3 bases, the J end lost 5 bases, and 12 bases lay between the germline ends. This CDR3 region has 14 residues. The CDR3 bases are TGTGCCATCAGTGAAACCAGGGGAGGAGATACGCAGTATTTT. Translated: CAISETRGGDTQYF.

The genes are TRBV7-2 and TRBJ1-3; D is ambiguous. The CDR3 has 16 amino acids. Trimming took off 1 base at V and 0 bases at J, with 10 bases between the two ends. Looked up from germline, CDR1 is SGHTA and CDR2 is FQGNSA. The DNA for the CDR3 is TGTGCCAGCAGCTTAGTACGGCCCAGCTCTGGAAACACCATATATTTT. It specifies CASSLVRPSSGNTIYF.

The CDR3 spells CASNILGGGELFF. The CDR3 DNA follows: TGTGCCAGCAACATCCTCGGGGGCGGGGAGCTGTTTTTT. The chain is built from TRBV2 and TRBJ2-2; TRBD2 is a possible D gene (6 bases). The CDR3 length is 13 residues. The V end was cut by 7 bases, the J end by 7 bases, with 13 bases between. CDR1 and CDR2 (germline): SNHLY, FYNNEI. The full variable domain, with the rest looked up from reference TRBV2 and TRBJ2-2, is EPEVTQTPSHQVTQMGQEVILRCVPISNHLYFYWYRQILGQKVEFLVSFYNNEISEKSEIFDDQFSVERPDGSNFTLKIRSTKLEDSAMYFCASNILGGGELFFGEGSRLTVL.

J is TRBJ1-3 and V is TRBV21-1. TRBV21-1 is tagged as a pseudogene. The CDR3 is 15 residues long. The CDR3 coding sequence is TGTGCCAGCAGCACTACAGCGGGCTCTGGAAACACCATATATTTT. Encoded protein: CASSTTAGSGNTIYF.

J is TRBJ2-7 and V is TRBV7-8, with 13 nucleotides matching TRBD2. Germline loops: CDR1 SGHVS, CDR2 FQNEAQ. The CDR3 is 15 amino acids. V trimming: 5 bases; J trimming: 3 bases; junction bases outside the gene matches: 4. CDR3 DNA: TGTGCCAGCAGCGCCCGACTAGCGGGGGGCTACGAGCAGTACTTC. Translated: CASSARLAGGYEQYF.

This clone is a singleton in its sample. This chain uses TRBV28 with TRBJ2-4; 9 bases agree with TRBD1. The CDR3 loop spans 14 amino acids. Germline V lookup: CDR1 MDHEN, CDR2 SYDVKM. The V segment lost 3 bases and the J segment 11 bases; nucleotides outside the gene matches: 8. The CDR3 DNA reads TGTGCCAGCAGTTTTGGGGGGACAGGGACGGTTCAGTACTTC. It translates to CASSFGGTGTVQYF. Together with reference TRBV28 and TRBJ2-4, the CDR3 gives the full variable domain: DVKVTQSSRYLVKRTGEKVFLECVQDMDHENMFWYRQDPGLGLRLIYFSYDVKMKEKGDIPEGYSVSREKKERFSLILESASTNQTSMYLCASSFGGTGTVQYFGAGTRLSVL.

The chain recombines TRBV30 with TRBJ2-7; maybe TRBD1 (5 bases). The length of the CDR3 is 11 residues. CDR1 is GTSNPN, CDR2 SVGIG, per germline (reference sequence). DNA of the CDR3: TGTGGGACACGCAATAACTACGAGCAGTACTTC. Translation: CGTRNNYEQYF.

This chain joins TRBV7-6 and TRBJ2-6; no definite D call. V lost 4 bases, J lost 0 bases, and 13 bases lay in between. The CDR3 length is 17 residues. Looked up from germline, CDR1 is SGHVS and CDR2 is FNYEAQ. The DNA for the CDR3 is TGTGCCAGCAGCTCATCGACACGACTCTCTGGGGCCAACGTCCTGACTTTC. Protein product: CASSSSTRLSGANVLTF.

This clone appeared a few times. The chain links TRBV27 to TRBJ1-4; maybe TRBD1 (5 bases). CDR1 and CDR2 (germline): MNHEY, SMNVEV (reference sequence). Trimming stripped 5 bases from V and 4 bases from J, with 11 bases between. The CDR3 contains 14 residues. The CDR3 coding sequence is TGTGCCAGCAGTCAAGACAGAGTTAATGAAAAACTGTTTTTT. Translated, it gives CASSQDRVNEKLFF.

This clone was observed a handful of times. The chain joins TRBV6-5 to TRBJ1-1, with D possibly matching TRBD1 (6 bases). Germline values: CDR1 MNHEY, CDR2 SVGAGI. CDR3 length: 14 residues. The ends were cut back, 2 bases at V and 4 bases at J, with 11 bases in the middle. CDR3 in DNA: TGTGCCAGCAGTTACGGACAGAAATCCACTGAAGCTTTCTTT. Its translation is CASSYGQKSTEAFF.